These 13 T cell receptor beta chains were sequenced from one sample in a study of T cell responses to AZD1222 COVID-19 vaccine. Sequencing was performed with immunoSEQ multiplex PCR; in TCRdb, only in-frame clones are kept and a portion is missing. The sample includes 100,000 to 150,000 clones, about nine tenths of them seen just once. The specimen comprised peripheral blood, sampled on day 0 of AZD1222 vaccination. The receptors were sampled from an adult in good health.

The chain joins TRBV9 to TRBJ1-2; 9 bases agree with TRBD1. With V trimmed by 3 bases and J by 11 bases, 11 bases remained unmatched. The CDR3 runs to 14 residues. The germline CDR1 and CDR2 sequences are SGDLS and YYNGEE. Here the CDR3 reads CASSGGQGRTSYTF. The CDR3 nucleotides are TGTGCCAGCAGCGGGGGACAGGGTAGAACCTCTTACACCTTC.

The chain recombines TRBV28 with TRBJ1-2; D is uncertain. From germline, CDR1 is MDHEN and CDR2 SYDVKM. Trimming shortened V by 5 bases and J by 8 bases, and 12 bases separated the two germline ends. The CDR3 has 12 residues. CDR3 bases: TGTGCCAGCAGTCTTGTGCCGGGGGGCTACACCTTC. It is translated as CASSLVPGGYTF.

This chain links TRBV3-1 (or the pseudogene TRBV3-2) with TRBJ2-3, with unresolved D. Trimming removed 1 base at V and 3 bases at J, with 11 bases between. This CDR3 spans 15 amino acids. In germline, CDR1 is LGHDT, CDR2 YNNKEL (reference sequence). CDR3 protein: CASSQVDVGTDTQYF. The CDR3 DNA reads TGTGCCAGCAGCCAAGTTGACGTGGGGACAGATACGCAGTATTTT.

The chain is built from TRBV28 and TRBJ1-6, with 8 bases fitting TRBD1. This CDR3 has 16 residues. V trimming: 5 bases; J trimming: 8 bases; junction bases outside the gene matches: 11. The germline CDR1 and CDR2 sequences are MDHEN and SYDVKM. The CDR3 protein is CASSPHQGQGYSPLHF. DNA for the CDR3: TGTGCCAGCAGTCCCCATCAAGGACAGGGTTATTCACCCCTCCACTTT.

This CDR3 reads CSVDRSSGANVLTF. CDR3 coding DNA: TGCAGCGTTGATCGGAGCTCTGGGGCCAACGTCCTGACTTTC. The chain couples TRBV29-1 to TRBJ2-6; D remains unclear. From germline, CDR1 is SQVTM and CDR2 ANQGSEA. V lost 3 bases, J lost 0 bases, and 6 bases lay in between. CDR3 length: 14 residues. Full variable domain (outside the CDR3, taken from reference TRBV29-1 and TRBJ2-6): SAVISQKPSRDICQRGTSLTIQCQVDSQVTMMFWYRQQPGQSLTLIATANQGSEATYESGFVIDKFPISRPNLTFSTLTVSNMSPEDSSIYLCSVDRSSGANVLTFGAGSRLTVL.

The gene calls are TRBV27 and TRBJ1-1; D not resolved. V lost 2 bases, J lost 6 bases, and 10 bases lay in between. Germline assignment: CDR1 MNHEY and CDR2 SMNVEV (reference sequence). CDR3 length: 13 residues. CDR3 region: CASSLRGRAEAFF. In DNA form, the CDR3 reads TGTGCCAGCAGTTTACGAGGGCGGGCTGAAGCTTTCTTT.

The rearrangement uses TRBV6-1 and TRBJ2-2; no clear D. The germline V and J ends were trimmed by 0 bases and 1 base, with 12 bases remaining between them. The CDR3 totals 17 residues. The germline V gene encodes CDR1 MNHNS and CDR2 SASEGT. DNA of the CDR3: TGTGCCAGCAGTGAAGCTGGGGTAACGGGGAACACCGGGGAGCTGTTTTTT. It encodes CASSEAGVTGNTGELFF.

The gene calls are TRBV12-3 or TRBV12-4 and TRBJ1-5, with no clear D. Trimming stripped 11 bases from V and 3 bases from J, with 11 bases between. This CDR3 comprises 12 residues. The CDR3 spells CASGGYNQPQHF. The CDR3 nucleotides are TGTGCCTCGGGCGGGTACAATCAGCCCCAGCATTTT.

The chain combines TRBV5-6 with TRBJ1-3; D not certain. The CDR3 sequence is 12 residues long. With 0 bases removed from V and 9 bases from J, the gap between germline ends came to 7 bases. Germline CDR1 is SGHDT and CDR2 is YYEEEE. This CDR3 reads CASSLALSTIYF. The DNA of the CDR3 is TGTGCCAGCAGCTTGGCCCTGTCCACCATATATTTT.

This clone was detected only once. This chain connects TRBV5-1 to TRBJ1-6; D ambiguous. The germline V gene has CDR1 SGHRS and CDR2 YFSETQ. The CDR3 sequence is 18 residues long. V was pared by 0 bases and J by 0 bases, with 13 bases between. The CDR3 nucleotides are TGCGCCAGCAGCTTGGCCTCGCCAGTTTTCTCCTATAATTCACCCCTCCACTTT. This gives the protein CASSLASPVFSYNSPLHF.

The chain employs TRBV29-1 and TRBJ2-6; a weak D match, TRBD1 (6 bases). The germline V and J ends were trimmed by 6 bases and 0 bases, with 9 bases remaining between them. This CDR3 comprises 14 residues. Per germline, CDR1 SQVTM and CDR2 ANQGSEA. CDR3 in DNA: TGCAGCGTAACACAGGGCTCTGGGGCCAACGTCCTGACTTTC. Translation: CSVTQGSGANVLTF.

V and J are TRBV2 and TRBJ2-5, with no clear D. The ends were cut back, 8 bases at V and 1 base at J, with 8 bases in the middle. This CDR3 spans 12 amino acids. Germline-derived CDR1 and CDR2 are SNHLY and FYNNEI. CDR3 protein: CASAALQETQYF. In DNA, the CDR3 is TGTGCCAGCGCCGCACTCCAAGAGACCCAGTACTTC.

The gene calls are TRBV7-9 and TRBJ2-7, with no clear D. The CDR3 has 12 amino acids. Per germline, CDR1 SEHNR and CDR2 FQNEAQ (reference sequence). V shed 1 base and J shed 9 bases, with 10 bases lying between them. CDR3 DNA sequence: TGTGCCAGCAGCTTAGAAAGGCAGCGGCAGTACTTC. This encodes CASSLERQRQYF.